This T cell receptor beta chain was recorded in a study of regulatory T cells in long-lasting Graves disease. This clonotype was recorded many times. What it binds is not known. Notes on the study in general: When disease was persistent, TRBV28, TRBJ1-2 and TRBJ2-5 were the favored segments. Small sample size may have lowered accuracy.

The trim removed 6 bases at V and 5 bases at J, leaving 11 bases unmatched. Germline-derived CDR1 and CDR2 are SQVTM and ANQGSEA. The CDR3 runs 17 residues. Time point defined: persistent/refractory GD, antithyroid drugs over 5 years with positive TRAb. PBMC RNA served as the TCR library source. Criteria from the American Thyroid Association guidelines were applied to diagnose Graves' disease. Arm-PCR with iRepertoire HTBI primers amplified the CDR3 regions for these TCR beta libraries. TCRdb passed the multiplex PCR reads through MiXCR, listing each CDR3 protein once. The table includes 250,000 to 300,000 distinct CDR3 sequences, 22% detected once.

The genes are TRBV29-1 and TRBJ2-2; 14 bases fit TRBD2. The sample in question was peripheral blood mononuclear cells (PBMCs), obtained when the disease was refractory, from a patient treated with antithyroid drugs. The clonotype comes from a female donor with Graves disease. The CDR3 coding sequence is TGCAGCGTCAGACTAGCGGGAGGGCCACTGCCTACCGGGGAGCTGTTTTTT. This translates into CSVRLAGGPLPTGELFF.